This is a list of T cell receptor beta chains from one sample in a study of blood T cell repertoires in COVID-19. Profiling relied on immunoSEQ multiplex PCR, and the TCRdb table lists in-frame clones only, not all of them. Of hundreds of thousands of clones listed, over 85% were seen once; the top ten hold roughly a tenth. The source material was PBMCs or T cells enriched from blood (not recorded which). These receptors were taken from a woman aged 25 to 39 who had recovered from COVID-19. The CDR3 runs from the conserved cysteine through the conserved F or W. The D gene is left open where the match is weak. A clone size is listed for some rows: how often the clone was seen (once, few, many), or a class if it is expanded.

abundance: few; v_gene: TRBV29-1; d_gene: TRBD1; j_gene: TRBJ2-2; CDR3nt: TGCAGCGTGCGACAGGGGTTGGGAGTAACCGGGGAGCTGTTTTTT; CDR3aa: CSVRQGLGVTGELFF
abundance: NA; v_gene: TRBV28; d_gene: NA; j_gene: TRBJ2-5; CDR3nt: TGTGCCAGCAGTTTCAGGGGTCGGTGGGAGACCCAGTACTTC; CDR3aa: CASSFRGRWETQYF
abundance: NA; v_gene: TRBV28; d_gene: NA; j_gene: TRBJ1-2; CDR3nt: TGTGCCAGCAGCTACACCCTTGCTTACAGGGCCCCCAATGGCTACACCTTC; CDR3aa: CASSYTLAYRAPNGYTF
abundance: NA; v_gene: TRBV3-1/TRBV3-2; d_gene: TRBD1; j_gene: TRBJ1-3; CDR3nt: TGTGCCAGCAGCCTTACAGGGGGCGCGGGAGGAAACACCATATATTTT; CDR3aa: CASSLTGGAGGNTIYF
abundance: NA; v_gene: TRBV7-6; d_gene: NA; j_gene: TRBJ2-3; CDR3nt: TGTGCCAGCAGCGTCAGGGTTACTAGCACAGATACGCAGTATTTT; CDR3aa: CASSVRVTSTDTQYF
abundance: few; v_gene: TRBV13; d_gene: NA; j_gene: TRBJ1-5; CDR3nt: TGTGCCAGCAGCTTAGGTTGGGACAAGAATCAGCCCCAGCATTTT; CDR3aa: CASSLGWDKNQPQHF
abundance: NA; v_gene: TRBV7-6; d_gene: NA; j_gene: TRBJ2-7; CDR3nt: TGTGCCAGCAGCTTAGGGGGAAAACAGGGTTCCCATAGAAGTTCTTCCTACGAGCAGTACTTC; CDR3aa: CASSLGGKQGSHRSSSYEQYF
abundance: NA; v_gene: TRBV11-2; d_gene: TRBD2; j_gene: TRBJ2-7; CDR3nt: TGTGCCAGCAGCTTTATGTATCCGGGACTAGCGAACTACGAGCAGTACTTC; CDR3aa: CASSFMYPGLANYEQYF
abundance: NA; v_gene: TRBV7-9; d_gene: TRBD2; j_gene: TRBJ2-7; CDR3nt: TGTGCCAGCAGCCAGATCCCTCTAGCGGGAGGGATTAGACTTGGCGAGCAGTACTTC; CDR3aa: CASSQIPLAGGIRLGEQYF
abundance: NA; v_gene: TRBV10-3; d_gene: TRBD1; j_gene: TRBJ1-2; CDR3nt: TGTGCCATCAGTCGCAATACCGGGACAGAATTATATGGCTACACCTTC; CDR3aa: CAISRNTGTELYGYTF
abundance: NA; v_gene: TRBV19; d_gene: TRBD1; j_gene: TRBJ2-5; CDR3nt: TGTGCCAGTAGTGCCCGGGACAGATCGGGAGAGACCCAGTACTTC; CDR3aa: CASSARDRSGETQYF
abundance: NA; v_gene: TRBV7-6; d_gene: NA; j_gene: TRBJ1-1; CDR3nt: TGTGCCAGCAGCTTAAGAGTATTGAACACTGAAGCTTTCTTT; CDR3aa: CASSLRVLNTEAFF
abundance: NA; v_gene: TRBV28; d_gene: NA; j_gene: TRBJ2-5; CDR3nt: TGTGCCAGCAGTTCCCAGGAGGGCCGGAGAAGAGAGACCCAGTACTTC; CDR3aa: CASSSQEGRRRETQYF
abundance: NA; v_gene: TRBV20-1; d_gene: TRBD2; j_gene: TRBJ2-3; CDR3nt: TGCAGTGCAGGGAGGGCGGATACGCAGTATTTT; CDR3aa: CSAGRADTQYF
abundance: NA; v_gene: TRBV20-1; d_gene: NA; j_gene: TRBJ1-5; CDR3nt: TGCAGTGCTAGTAGGGGGGGCGGAAGCAATCAGCCCCAGCATTTT; CDR3aa: CSASRGGGSNQPQHF
abundance: NA; v_gene: TRBV5-4; d_gene: TRBD1; j_gene: TRBJ2-5; CDR3nt: TGTGCCAGCAGCCCACGTACAGGGGCGGCAGAGACCCAGTACTTC; CDR3aa: CASSPRTGAAETQYF
abundance: NA; v_gene: TRBV28; d_gene: NA; j_gene: TRBJ2-1; CDR3nt: TGTGCCAGCAGTTTATGGGCGGGCTCCTACAATGAGCAGTTCTTC; CDR3aa: CASSLWAGSYNEQFF
abundance: NA; v_gene: TRBV5-1; d_gene: NA; j_gene: TRBJ1-2; CDR3nt: TGCGCCAGCAGCTTGGGAGGATTCTCTAACTATGGCTACACCTTC; CDR3aa: CASSLGGFSNYGYTF
abundance: NA; v_gene: TRBV7-2; d_gene: TRBD2; j_gene: TRBJ2-1; CDR3nt: TGTGCCAGCAGCTCCACCCTAGCGGGAGGACATGAGCAGTTCTTC; CDR3aa: CASSSTLAGGHEQFF
abundance: NA; v_gene: TRBV30; d_gene: TRBD2; j_gene: TRBJ2-3; CDR3nt: TGTGCCTGGAGTGCCCCCGGTGGTAGCGGGACCACAGATACGCAGTATTTT; CDR3aa: CAWSAPGGSGTTDTQYF
abundance: NA; v_gene: TRBV2; d_gene: NA; j_gene: TRBJ1-2; CDR3nt: TGTGCCAGCAGTGAATCAGGGAGGGGTGGCTACACCTTC; CDR3aa: CASSESGRGGYTF
abundance: NA; v_gene: TRBV18; d_gene: TRBD1; j_gene: TRBJ2-5; CDR3nt: TGTGCCAGCTCAATTAACAGGGGAAAGACCCAGTACTTC; CDR3aa: CASSINRGKTQYF
abundance: once; v_gene: TRBV16; d_gene: NA; j_gene: TRBJ2-7; CDR3nt: TGTGCCAGCAGCCAAGACAGGAGCGAGCAGTACTTC; CDR3aa: CASSQDRSEQYF
abundance: NA; v_gene: TRBV21-1; d_gene: NA; j_gene: TRBJ2-7; CDR3nt: TGTGCCAGCAGCGGTCGGACAGGGGCAAGGAACGAGCAGTACTTC; CDR3aa: CASSGRTGARNEQYF
abundance: NA; v_gene: TRBV11-1; d_gene: NA; j_gene: TRBJ2-5; CDR3nt: TGTGCCAGCAGCTTAGCGATTAGCGGACAAGAGACCCAGTACTTC; CDR3aa: CASSLAISGQETQYF
abundance: NA; v_gene: TRBV2; d_gene: NA; j_gene: TRBJ2-7; CDR3nt: TGTGCCAGCAGTTACCATTCCCGGGAGCAGTACTTC; CDR3aa: CASSYHSREQYF
abundance: NA; v_gene: TRBV2; d_gene: NA; j_gene: TRBJ1-6; CDR3nt: TGTGCCAGCAGTGCGGACAGCCTTAATTCACCCCTCCACTTT; CDR3aa: CASSADSLNSPLHF
abundance: NA; v_gene: TRBV19; d_gene: TRBD1; j_gene: TRBJ1-1; CDR3nt: TGTGCCAGTACACAGGGGTTGAGGAACACTGAAGCTTTCTTT; CDR3aa: CASTQGLRNTEAFF
abundance: NA; v_gene: TRBV19; d_gene: NA; j_gene: TRBJ1-5; CDR3nt: TGTGCCAGTAGGAGGGGAGGGGTGGCCAATCAGCCCCAGCATTTT; CDR3aa: CASRRGGVANQPQHF
abundance: NA; v_gene: TRBV4-2; d_gene: TRBD2; j_gene: TRBJ2-1; CDR3nt: TGTGCCAGCAGCCAACAGACTAGCGGGAGTTTCTCCAATGAGCAGTTCTTC; CDR3aa: CASSQQTSGSFSNEQFF
abundance: NA; v_gene: TRBV5-6; d_gene: NA; j_gene: TRBJ1-5; CDR3nt: TGTGCCAGCAGCTTGAGCGGGTGGAATCAGCCCCAGCATTTT; CDR3aa: CASSLSGWNQPQHF
abundance: NA; v_gene: TRBV14; d_gene: TRBD1; j_gene: TRBJ1-4; CDR3nt: TGTGCCAGCAGCCAAGGGTACAGGGGGCTTTATGAAAAACTGTTTTTT; CDR3aa: CASSQGYRGLYEKLFF
abundance: NA; v_gene: TRBV7-2; d_gene: TRBD2; j_gene: TRBJ2-1; CDR3nt: TGTGCCAGCAGCTCCCCAACCCGACTAGCGGGAAATGAGCAGTTCTTC; CDR3aa: CASSSPTRLAGNEQFF
abundance: NA; v_gene: TRBV6-2/TRBV6-3; d_gene: TRBD2; j_gene: TRBJ2-1; CDR3nt: TGTGCCAGCAGCCCTAGGGGGGGCCAGCGGGAGGGCCCCTACAATGAGCAGTTCTTC; CDR3aa: CASSPRGGQREGPYNEQFF
abundance: NA; v_gene: TRBV14; d_gene: TRBD2; j_gene: TRBJ2-7; CDR3nt: TGTGCCAGCAGCTTGATAGCGGGAGACTACGAGCAGTACTTC; CDR3aa: CASSLIAGDYEQYF
abundance: NA; v_gene: TRBV7-2; d_gene: NA; j_gene: TRBJ1-1; CDR3nt: TGTGCCAGCAGCTTTAGCAGAGACACTGAAGCTTTCTTT; CDR3aa: CASSFSRDTEAFF
abundance: NA; v_gene: TRBV30; d_gene: TRBD1; j_gene: TRBJ2-2; CDR3nt: TGTGCCTGGAGGCAGGGGGCAGACACCGGGGAGCTGTTTTTT; CDR3aa: CAWRQGADTGELFF
abundance: once; v_gene: TRBV14; d_gene: TRBD2; j_gene: TRBJ2-1; CDR3nt: TGTGCCAGCAGTCCGTGGGTGGTGAGCGGGGGTTACAATGAGCAGTTCTTC; CDR3aa: CASSPWVVSGGYNEQFF
abundance: NA; v_gene: TRBV5-4; d_gene: NA; j_gene: TRBJ1-6; CDR3nt: TGTGCCAGCAGCTCCGTGGTTAGGGGTGATTCACCCCTCCACTTT; CDR3aa: CASSSVVRGDSPLHF